This T cell receptor beta chain was identified during a study of blood T cell repertoires in COVID-19. Study-wide context: The study drew acute and convalescent COVID-19 samples from the United States, Italy and Spain.

As processed by the authors: Estimation of nucleated cell counts relied on the amplification of reference gene primers. The table came from immunoSEQ multiplex PCR; TCRdb's copy has only in-frame clones and leaves some out. V, J and clone size derive from that table, while D and trimming were established from the DNA sequence. The table records 200,000 to 250,000 clones, 70% to 90% of them present only once. Participants spanned ages about 18 to 89 years and resided in over 20 US areas. The CDR3 has 15 residues. Germline V gene lookup returns CDR1 SNHLY and CDR2 FYNNEI. V was clipped by 8 bases and J by 9 bases, with 20 bases between them.

The TCR originated in a woman aged 40 to 55 with acute COVID-19. The chain uses TRBV2 and TRBJ1-6; tentatively, D is TRBD1 (5 bases). The sample comprised PBMCs or T cells enriched from blood (not recorded which). CDR3 nucleotide sequence: TGTGCCAGCCATACCTACGGTAGGGGTATTTCACCCCTCCACTTT. Amino acid sequence: CASHTYGRGISPLHF. Full variable domain (outside the CDR3, taken from reference TRBV2 and TRBJ1-6): EPEVTQTPSHQVTQMGQEVILRCVPISNHLYFYWYRQILGQKVEFLVSFYNNEISEKSEIFDDQFSVERPDGSNFTLKIRSTKLEDSAMYFCASHTYGRGISPLHFGNGTRLTVT.